These 21 T cell receptor beta chains share one sample of origin, sequenced in a study of shared clonotypes between healthy human individuals. The assay was immunoSEQ multiplex PCR, and TCRdb's table has in-frame clones only and misses some. This sample has around 2,000,000 clones, with about 94% found just once. Cells designated naive CD8 were CD45RO-negative and were positively selected for CCR7, with terminally differentiated effector memory CD45RA+ cells excluded. Specimen: naive CD8+ T cells sorted from blood. The receptors shown here come from a man aged 18 to 30 in good health.

The chain has TRBV7-8 and TRBJ2-3; 10 bases map to TRBD2. CDR1 and CDR2 (germline): SGHVS, FQNEAQ. The CDR3 runs 16 residues. V trimming: 2 bases; J trimming: 4 bases; junction bases outside the gene matches: 6. CDR3 sequence: CASSLPGTSEADTQYF. The CDR3 region has the DNA TGTGCCAGCAGCTTACCCGGGACTAGCGAGGCAGATACGCAGTATTTT.

This clone was counted once. The chain joins TRBV4-3 to TRBJ1-2, with 8 bases aligning to TRBD1. Germline trimming cut 4 bases from V and 6 bases from J; bases unmatched to any gene: 7. Germline V gives CDR1 LGHNA, CDR2 YSLEER. This CDR3 region has 14 residues. Here the CDR3 DNA reads TGCGCCAGCAGCCTCCTGGACAGGGCCGATGGCTACACCTTC. This gives the protein CASSLLDRADGYTF.

J is TRBJ2-5 and V is TRBV6-7; 12 positions agree with TRBD2. TRBV6-7 is an ORF for which the function is uncertain. This CDR3 spans 16 amino acids. The V gene end was trimmed by 2 bases and the J gene end by 1 base; junction bases not matched to a gene: 2. CDR3 in amino acids: CASSYGTSGPQETQYF. The CDR3 nucleotides read TGTGCCAGCAGTTACGGGACTAGCGGGCCCCAAGAGACCCAGTACTTC.

The J gene is TRBJ2-1, the V gene TRBV7-9; D may match TRBD1 or TRBD2 (6 bases each). The CDR3 covers 17 residues. Germline V lookup: CDR1 SEHNR, CDR2 FQNEAQ (reference sequence). Deletions cut 1 base from V and 2 bases from J, with 15 bases between. The DNA of the CDR3 is TGTGCCAGCAGCTTAGGGGGCCTCGGGGGCCCCTACAATGAGCAGTTCTTC. Translating gives CASSLGGLGGPYNEQFF.

J is TRBJ2-1 and V is TRBV27, with D hard to call. From germline, CDR1 is MNHEY and CDR2 SMNVEV (reference sequence). This CDR3 contains 13 residues. V gave up 3 bases and J gave up 7 bases, with 10 bases separating them. CDR3 loop: CASSFGLINEQFF. The CDR3, as DNA: TGTGCCAGCAGTTTTGGCCTTATAAATGAGCAGTTCTTC.

This chain joins TRBV28 and TRBJ2-7; 7 bases are shared with TRBD1. The germline gives CDR1 MDHEN, CDR2 SYDVKM. CDR3 length: 13 residues. Trimming took 7 bases from V and 3 from J; bases not matched to a gene: 6. CDR3 region: CASTAGTVYEQYF. DNA for the CDR3: TGTGCCAGCACCGCCGGGACAGTCTACGAGCAGTACTTC. The full variable domain, in which reference TRBV28 and TRBJ2-7 provide the parts outside the CDR3, is DVKVTQSSRYLVKRTGEKVFLECVQDMDHENMFWYRQDPGLGLRLIYFSYDVKMKEKGDIPEGYSVSREKKERFSLILESASTNQTSMYLCASTAGTVYEQYFGPGTRLTVT.

The gene calls are TRBV2 and TRBJ2-1; perhaps TRBD2 as D (6 bases). The CDR3 has 15 residues. The V gene lost 2 bases and the J gene lost 1 base, with 9 bases spanning the gap. In germline, CDR1 is SNHLY, CDR2 FYNNEI. CDR3 amino acids: CASSETSWSYNEQFF. The CDR3 coding sequence is TGTGCCAGCAGTGAAACTAGCTGGTCCTACAATGAGCAGTTCTTC.

The chain uses TRBV5-8 and TRBJ2-3; no clear D gene. Germline values: CDR1 SGHTS, CDR2 YDEGEE. CDR3 length: 15 amino acids. Trimming cost V 0 bases and J 4 bases, with 12 bases left between them. CDR3 nucleotides: TGTGCCAGCAGCTTGGTCATACCTTCGGCAGATACGCAGTATTTT. Protein: CASSLVIPSADTQYF. The variable domain in full, completed from reference TRBV5-8 and TRBJ2-3, reads EAGVTQSPTHLIKTRGQQATLRCSPISGHTSVYWYQQALGLGLQFLLWYDEGEERNRGNFPPRFSGRQFPNYSSELNVNALELEDSALYLCASSLVIPSADTQYFGPGTRLTVL.

V is TRBV28 and J is TRBJ1-1; D is unresolved. The CDR3 length is 12 residues. From germline, CDR1 is MDHEN and CDR2 SYDVKM. V dropped 5 bases and J dropped 4 bases, with 8 bases sitting between them. This CDR3 reads CASSISGTEAFF. In nucleotides, the CDR3 is TGTGCCAGCAGTATTAGTGGCACTGAAGCTTTCTTT.

V usage is TRBV7-9 and J usage is TRBJ2-5; D gene ambiguous. The CDR3 runs to 13 residues. V was pared by 3 bases and J by 0 bases, with 5 bases between. Germline V gene lookup returns CDR1 SEHNR and CDR2 FQNEAQ (reference sequence). CDR3 sequence reads: CASSFLYQETQYF. CDR3 nucleotides: TGTGCCAGCAGCTTCCTTTACCAAGAGACCCAGTACTTC.

This rearrangement joins TRBV19 to TRBJ1-5; TRBD1 is a possible D gene (6 bases). The CDR3 loop spans 15 amino acids. CDR1 is LNHDA, CDR2 SQIVND, per germline (reference sequence). With 3 bases removed from V and 2 bases from J, the gap between germline ends came to 11 bases. CDR3 DNA: TGTGCCAGTAGTATCCTTTCAGGGGGCAATCAGCCCCAGCATTTT. This sequence encodes CASSILSGGNQPQHF.

This clone was found once. This rearrangement joins TRBV4-1 to TRBJ1-3; TRBD1 agrees at 11 bases. This CDR3 has 17 residues. In germline, CDR1 is MGHRA, CDR2 YSYEKL. The V and J ends lost 2 bases and 3 bases, in that order; junction bases with no gene match: 6. Here the CDR3 reads CASSQWTGTGGGNTIYF. Written as DNA, the CDR3 is TGCGCCAGCAGCCAATGGACCGGGACAGGGGGTGGAAACACCATATATTTT.

This sequence joins TRBV28 and TRBJ2-7; D is unclear. The CDR3 length is 14 residues. The V end was cut by 5 bases, the J end by 2 bases, with 13 bases between. Germline-derived CDR1 and CDR2 are MDHEN and SYDVKM. CDR3 sequence (DNA): TGTGCCAGCAGTCTCCATCCCAAGACCTACGAGCAGTACTTC. It yields the protein CASSLHPKTYEQYF.

The chain uses TRBV5-1 and TRBJ2-7, with a possible D match to TRBD2 (6 bases). The germline CDR1 and CDR2 sequences are SGHRS and YFSETQ. The CDR3 is made up of 12 amino acids. V was trimmed by 1 base and J by 6 bases, leaving 8 bases between them. DNA of the CDR3: TGCGCCAGCAGCTTGATCGGGGGCGAGCAGTACTTC. Protein product: CASSLIGGEQYF.

The V gene is TRBV11-3, the J gene TRBJ2-5; 7 bases match TRBD2. This CDR3 has 15 residues. V lost 4 bases, J lost 2 bases, and 7 bases stayed unmatched. Germline V gene sequence: CDR1 SGHNT, CDR2 YENEEA. Here the CDR3 DNA reads TGTGCCAGCAGCTCGGCCTGGGGGGGGCAAGAGACCCAGTACTTC. This encodes CASSSAWGGQETQYF.

This sequence joins TRBV7-9 and TRBJ2-7, with a weak D call TRBD1 (6 bases). The germline V and J ends were trimmed by 0 bases and 1 base, with 16 bases remaining between them. This CDR3 region has 17 residues. Germline CDR1 SEHNR, CDR2 FQNEAQ (reference sequence). CDR3 sequence reads: CASSLAPWPGESYEQYF. CDR3 coding DNA: TGTGCCAGCAGCTTAGCGCCTTGGCCAGGGGAATCCTACGAGCAGTACTTC.

V usage is TRBV5-4 and J usage is TRBJ1-2, with 8 bases fitting TRBD1. The CDR3 sequence is 14 residues long. In germline, CDR1 is SGHNT, CDR2 YYREEE (reference sequence). V was pared by 2 bases and J by 8 bases, with 8 bases of the junction left unmatched. DNA of the CDR3: TGTGCCAGCAGCTTTTCAGGGGGCGCGTCGGGCTACACCTTC. Translated: CASSFSGGASGYTF. The whole variable domain, filled in from reference TRBV5-4 and TRBJ1-2, reads ETGVTQSPTHLIKTRGQQVTLRCSSQSGHNTVSWYQQALGQGPQFIFQYYREEENGRGNFPPRFSGLQFPNYSSELNVNALELDDSALYLCASSFSGGASGYTFGSGTRLTVV.

This clone occurred once. The chain has TRBV7-9 and TRBJ2-1, with D perhaps given as TRBD1 or TRBD2 (5 bases each). V lost 4 bases, J lost 7 bases, and 14 bases lay in between. CDR1 is SEHNR, CDR2 FQNEAQ, per germline (reference sequence). The CDR3 extends over 14 amino acids. The CDR3 loop is CASSWGSPGNEQFF. Written as DNA, the CDR3 is TGTGCCAGCAGCTGGGGGTCGCCAGGGAATGAGCAGTTCTTC.

V and J are TRBV7-9 and TRBJ2-7; D is possibly TRBD2 (5 bases). The V end was cut by 1 base, the J end by 4 bases, with 11 bases between. CDR1 SEHNR and CDR2 FQNEAQ come from the germline V gene (reference sequence). This CDR3 contains 14 residues. The CDR3 DNA reads TGTGCCAGCAGCTTAGTCAGGACTCCTTACGAGCAGTACTTC. Residues: CASSLVRTPYEQYF.

The rearrangement links TRBV11-2 to TRBJ2-5; D is ambiguous. The CDR3 has 14 amino acids. The germline gives CDR1 SGHAT, CDR2 FQNNGV. Between the trimmed V and J ends, which lost 1 base and 2 bases, there was a span of 8 bases. For the CDR3, the DNA is TGTGCCAGCAGCTTAGTAGGACCACAAGAGACCCAGTACTTC. Encoded protein: CASSLVGPQETQYF.

The chain recombines TRBV6-5 with TRBJ2-2; D ambiguous. The ends were cut back, 7 bases at V and 6 bases at J, with 15 bases in the middle. Germline lookup yields CDR1 MNHEY and CDR2 SVGAGI. There are 14 residues in the CDR3. Here the CDR3 DNA reads TGTGCCAGCACAGATCTAGGATCACCCGGGGAGCTGTTTTTT. It is translated as CASTDLGSPGELFF.